The 21 T cell receptor beta chains listed next were all sequenced from one sample in a study of CD8+CD57+ T cells in acquired aplastic anemia. CD8+CD57+ cell expansion had been shown by flow cytometry in patients chosen for sequencing. Genomic DNA acted as the template from which TCR beta VDJ combination and CDR3 sequence profiling were carried out. In TCRdb, the reads were re-called with MiXCR into one record per CDR3 protein. The sample has 110,000 or so distinct CDR3 sequences, 55% to 70% seen once; the top ten hold 25% to 35%. What was sequenced was sorted CD4+, CD8+, or CD8+CD57+ T cells (not recorded which) from PBMCs. Receptors were obtained from a human donor with aplastic anemia.

The rearrangement links TRBV7-9 to TRBJ2-3; D gene ambiguous. Germline V gene data show CDR1 as SEHNR and CDR2 as FQNEAQ (reference sequence). This CDR3 spans 11 amino acids. Trimming took off 6 bases at V and 5 bases at J, with 6 bases between the two ends. The CDR3 bases are TGTGCCAGCAGGTGGGGAGATACGCAGTATTTT. This gives the protein CASRWGDTQYF.

The rearrangement joins TRBV19 to TRBJ1-5; 10 nucleotides agree with TRBD1. V lost 8 bases, J lost 0 bases, and 10 bases stayed unmatched. This CDR3 contains 17 residues. Germline-derived CDR1 and CDR2 are LNHDA and SQIVND (reference sequence). In DNA, the CDR3 is TGTGCCAGTGACAGGGGGCCACTCCCTTATAGCAATCAGCCCCAGCATTTT. As protein: CASDRGPLPYSNQPQHF.

DNA for the CDR3: TGTGCCAGCGGCAGAGCGGGAAACACCATATATTTT. This encodes CASGRAGNTIYF. The chain joins TRBV7-2 to TRBJ1-3; no firm D call. Germline values: CDR1 SGHTA, CDR2 FQGNSA. Deletions cut 8 bases from V and 4 bases from J, with 9 bases between. CDR3 length equals 12 residues.

The V gene is TRBV7-2, the J gene TRBJ2-1, with D perhaps matching TRBD2 (6 bases). Germline V gene lookup returns CDR1 SGHTA and CDR2 FQGNSA. The CDR3 runs to 13 residues. Trimming removed 1 base from V and 7 bases from J, with 8 bases in between. This CDR3 reads CASSLDGGNEQFF. CDR3 in DNA: TGTGCCAGCAGCTTAGACGGAGGGAATGAGCAGTTCTTC.

This chain connects TRBV5-1 to TRBJ2-7; 13 nucleotides line up with TRBD2. CDR3 length equals 17 residues. J lost 2 bases, V lost 1 base, and 6 bases had no gene match. Germline V lookup: CDR1 SGHRS, CDR2 YFSETQ. This chain's CDR3 is CASSLTVGTSGTYEQYF. Written as DNA, the CDR3 is TGCGCCAGCAGCTTGACCGTAGGGACTAGCGGGACCTACGAGCAGTACTTC.

V gene TRBV5-6 combines with J gene TRBJ1-1, with D perhaps matching TRBD1 (6 bases). The CDR3 contains 16 residues. CDR1 is SGHDT and CDR2 is YYEEEE in the germline V gene. V was pared by 4 bases and J by 4 bases, with 20 bases between. The CDR3 here is CASSRRDGGGGTEAFF. The CDR3 nucleotides are TGTGCCAGCAGCCGGCGGGATGGGGGAGGGGGCACTGAAGCTTTCTTT. The full variable domain, in which reference TRBV5-6 and TRBJ1-1 provide the parts outside the CDR3, is DAGVTQSPTHLIKTRGQQVTLRCSPKSGHDTVSWYQQALGQGPQFIFQYYEEEERQRGNFPDRFSGHQFPNYSSELNVNALLLGDSALYLCASSRRDGGGGTEAFFGQGTRLTVV.

The chain links TRBV2 to TRBJ2-6; D is uncertain. The germline V gene encodes CDR1 SNHLY and CDR2 FYNNEI. Trimming shortened V by 6 bases and J by 0 bases, and 12 bases separated the two germline ends. The CDR3 extends over 16 amino acids. CDR3 DNA sequence: TGTGCCAGCAGCGTTCGTTTCAGCTCTGGGGCCAACGTCCTGACTTTC. This encodes CASSVRFSSGANVLTF.

This clonotype was counted a few times. The chain uses TRBV2 and TRBJ1-1, with D uncertain. The CDR3 loop spans 12 amino acids. Germline V gene sequence: CDR1 SNHLY, CDR2 FYNNEI. Trimming cost V 6 bases and J 1 base, with 6 bases left between them. CDR3 sequence: CASRLENTEAFF. Written as DNA, the CDR3 is TGTGCCAGCAGGTTGGAGAACACTGAAGCTTTCTTT.

The V gene is TRBV28, the J gene TRBJ2-1; D remains ambiguous. This CDR3 spans 11 amino acids. Per germline, CDR1 MDHEN and CDR2 SYDVKM. Trimming shortened V by 2 bases and J by 8 bases, and 4 bases separated the two germline ends. Here the CDR3 reads CASSLADEQFF. The DNA for the CDR3 is TGTGCCAGCAGTTTAGCTGATGAGCAGTTCTTC.

V gene TRBV20-1 combines with J gene TRBJ2-5; TRBD2 is a possible D gene (6 bases). The germline V and J ends were trimmed by 3 bases and 1 base, with 12 bases remaining between them. The CDR3 consists of 14 residues. CDR1 DFQATT and CDR2 SNEGSKA come from the germline V gene (reference sequence). The CDR3 reads CSASVIAVQETQYF. For the CDR3, the DNA is TGCAGTGCTAGTGTAATAGCGGTCCAAGAGACCCAGTACTTC.

The sample holds many counts of this clonotype. The V gene is TRBV19, the J gene TRBJ2-3; 7 positions match TRBD1. Losses at the gene ends were 4 bases for V and 1 base for J; bases not matched to a gene: 8. Germline V gives CDR1 LNHDA, CDR2 SQIVND (reference sequence). The CDR3 runs to 16 residues. The CDR3 spells CASSKIQGTGTDTQYF. The CDR3 DNA sequence: TGTGCCAGTAGTAAAATACAGGGGACCGGCACAGATACGCAGTATTTT.

The genes are TRBV10-1 and TRBJ2-7; D is possibly TRBD1 (5 bases). Germline V gives CDR1 WNHNN, CDR2 SYGVQD (reference sequence). The V end lost 3 bases, the J end lost 0 bases, and 12 bases lay between the germline ends. This CDR3 comprises 15 residues. CDR3 bases: TGCGCCAGCAGTGAACGCAGGGTAAGCTCCTACGAGCAGTACTTC. Translated, it gives CASSERRVSSYEQYF.

This clonotype has a count of ten or more. The chain employs TRBV27 and TRBJ1-2; the D is unclear. The CDR3 covers 15 residues. V lost 2 bases and J lost 4, with 14 bases in between. Looked up from germline, CDR1 is MNHEY and CDR2 is SMNVEV (reference sequence). CDR3 protein: CASSLGSDGFYGYTF. CDR3 nucleotides: TGTGCCAGCAGTTTAGGTAGCGACGGCTTCTATGGCTACACCTTC.

J is TRBJ1-1 and V is TRBV12-3 or TRBV12-4; D ambiguous. V was cut by 6 bases and J by 3 bases, with 14 bases left in between. The CDR3 length is 14 residues. The CDR3 coding sequence is TGTGCCAGCAGCCCAACGGCTCTTCACACTGAAGCTTTCTTT. This encodes CASSPTALHTEAFF.

In regard to this clonotype: One junction end does not reproduce the germline sequence, and a read error may be involved. V is TRBV29-1 and J is TRBJ1-1, with D perhaps matching TRBD1 (6 bases). The CDR3 is 14 amino acids. CDR1 and CDR2 (germline): SQVTM, ANQGSEA. CDR3 nucleotides: TGCAGCGCCCTGGACAGCCTGGGAGACACTGAGGCTTTCTTT. Translating it yields CSALDSLGDTEAFF.

The rearrangement links TRBV2 to TRBJ1-5, with 8 nucleotides matching TRBD1. The CDR3 totals 15 residues. CDR1 is SNHLY and CDR2 is FYNNEI in the germline V gene. V lost 8 bases and J lost 2; bases outside the gene matches: 8. CDR3 in amino acids: CASVYQTGGNQPQHF. The CDR3 region has the DNA TGTGCCAGCGTTTACCAGACAGGGGGCAATCAGCCCCAGCATTTT. Full variable domain (rest looked up from reference TRBV2 and TRBJ1-5): EPEVTQTPSHQVTQMGQEVILRCVPISNHLYFYWYRQILGQKVEFLVSFYNNEISEKSEIFDDQFSVERPDGSNFTLKIRSTKLEDSAMYFCASVYQTGGNQPQHFGDGTRLSIL.

The rearrangement links TRBV12-3 or TRBV12-4 to TRBJ1-6, with TRBD1 matching 9 bases. This CDR3 has 17 amino acids. V shed 5 bases and J 10 bases; nucleotides not matched to a gene: 15. The CDR3 loop reads CASSMGQGLDGYSPLHF. The CDR3 DNA reads TGTGCCAGCAGTATGGGACAGGGATTGGACGGATACTCACCCCTCCACTTT.

For this clonotype: At one boundary the junction diverges from the germline segment, which might be a read error. The chain couples TRBV15 to TRBJ2-2; the D call may be TRBD1 or TRBD2 (5 bases each). Germline CDR1 is LNHNV and CDR2 is YYDKDF (reference sequence). The CDR3 is made up of 13 amino acids. CDR3 coding DNA: TGTGCCACCTCGGGTATTGGGGCCGGGGAGCTGTTATTT. It encodes CATSGIGAGELLF.

V usage is TRBV7-9 and J usage is TRBJ1-2; perhaps TRBD1 as D (6 bases). Germline V gives CDR1 SEHNR, CDR2 FQNEAQ (reference sequence). CDR3 size: 13 residues. Deletions cut 3 bases from V and 5 bases from J, with 10 bases between. The CDR3 DNA sequence: TGTGCCAGCAGCTTCGGCCAGGGGTATGGCTACACCTTC. It yields the protein CASSFGQGYGYTF. The variable domain in full, completed from reference TRBV7-9 and TRBJ1-2, reads DTGVSQNPRHKITKRGQNVTFRCDPISEHNRLYWYRQTLGQGPEFLTYFQNEAQLEKSRLLSDRFSAERPKGSFSTLEIQRTEQGDSAMYLCASSFGQGYGYTFGSGTRLTVV.

The chain employs TRBV5-4 and TRBJ1-2; possibly TRBD1 for D (5 bases). This CDR3 contains 14 residues. The germline gives CDR1 SGHNT, CDR2 YYREEE (reference sequence). Between the trimmed V and J ends, which lost 0 bases and 5 bases, there was a span of 11 bases. The CDR3 sequence is CASSLAMGTYGYTF. As DNA, the CDR3 is TGTGCCAGCAGCTTGGCGATGGGGACGTATGGCTACACCTTC. Filled out from reference TRBV5-4 and TRBJ1-2, the complete variable domain reads ETGVTQSPTHLIKTRGQQVTLRCSSQSGHNTVSWYQQALGQGPQFIFQYYREEENGRGNFPPRFSGLQFPNYSSELNVNALELDDSALYLCASSLAMGTYGYTFGSGTRLTVV.

Only a few counts were recorded for this clonotype. The V call is TRBV2, the J call TRBJ1-1; D uncertain. This CDR3 has 15 residues. V dropped 1 base and J dropped 1 base, with 10 bases sitting between them. CDR1 is SNHLY and CDR2 is FYNNEI in the germline V gene. The CDR3 DNA reads TGTGCCAGCAGTGAAGGGGCATATGAGAACACTGAAGCTTTCTTT. Its protein is CASSEGAYENTEAFF.